A single sample is the source of the 23 T cell receptor beta chains below, sequenced in a study of molecular identifiers for immune sequencing clone quantification. TCRdb re-analysed the PCR reads in MiXCR, keeping a single row per CDR3 protein. The sample consists of a few hundred thousand distinct CDR3 sequences, around 23% of them appearing once. Specimen: naive CD8+ T cells from blood, with Jurkat cell RNA spiked in. The subset is: FACS-sorted CD8+CD4-CCR7+CD45RA+ naive T cells. These receptors were taken from a human donor in good health. Some libraries in this study had Jurkat cell RNA spiked in.

This clonotype was counted only a few times. The chain links TRBV4-1 to TRBJ2-1; TRBD1 matches 12 bases. The CDR3 spans 19 residues. Germline trimming cut 6 bases from V and 0 bases from J; bases unmatched to any gene: 12. CDR1 is MGHRA and CDR2 is YSYEKL in the germline V gene. Here the CDR3 reads CASREIGTGGKRSYNEQFF. The CDR3 DNA reads TGCGCCAGCAGGGAGATCGGGACAGGGGGCAAACGCTCCTACAATGAGCAGTTCTTC.

CDR3 amino acids: CASSSGGRGNSPLHF. For the CDR3, the DNA is TGTGCCAGCAGTTCTGGGGGGCGAGGGAATTCACCCCTCCACTTT. The chain couples TRBV27 to TRBJ1-6, with D possibly TRBD1 on 6 matching bases. V was trimmed by 4 bases and J by 7 bases, leaving 14 bases between them. CDR1 and CDR2 from the germline V gene are MNHEY and SMNVEV (reference sequence). This CDR3 contains 15 residues.

This clonotype was detected only a few times. The chain couples TRBV6-6 to TRBJ1-5; D is uncertain. Trimming stripped 5 bases from V and 6 bases from J, with 8 bases between. This CDR3 has 12 residues. Germline CDR1 and CDR2: MNHNY and SVGAGI (reference sequence). DNA for the CDR3: TGTGCCAGCAGTCCGCTCCGTCAGCCCCAGCATTTT. This gives the protein CASSPLRQPQHF.

This clonotype was counted at least ten times. CDR3 sequence reads: CASSKWDQPQHF. The CDR3 DNA sequence: TGTGCCAGCAGCAAGTGGGATCAGCCCCAGCATTTT. The chain combines TRBV21-1 with TRBJ1-5. TRBV21-1 represents a pseudogene. The CDR3 has 12 residues.

The chain joins TRBV20-1 to TRBJ2-1, with a possible D match to TRBD1 (5 bases). The V gene lost 3 bases and the J gene lost 4 bases, with 13 bases spanning the gap. CDR1 DFQATT and CDR2 SNEGSKA come from the germline V gene (reference sequence). The CDR3 sequence is 14 residues long. The chain's CDR3 is CSASIRPGYNEQFF. CDR3 DNA sequence: TGCAGTGCTAGTATAAGGCCAGGGTACAATGAGCAGTTCTTC.

This clonotype was counted only a few times. This chain uses TRBV28 with TRBJ2-5, with TRBD1 as a possible D gene (5 bases). This CDR3 contains 14 residues. Germline assignment: CDR1 MDHEN and CDR2 SYDVKM. V gave up 2 bases and J gave up 1 base, with 8 bases separating them. The CDR3 bases are TGTGCCAGCAGTTTAAGGGGCTTCCAAGAGACCCAGTACTTC. Protein sequence: CASSLRGFQETQYF.

This clonotype was recorded a few times. The chain uses TRBV6-2 or TRBV6-3 and TRBJ2-6, with 7 bases identical to TRBD2. Germline assignment: CDR1 MNHEY and CDR2 SVGEGT. The CDR3 contains 18 residues. The junction had 14 bases not matched to a gene; V was cut back by 7 bases and J by 2 bases. CDR3 sequence: CASTMRGGVLAGANVLTF. For the CDR3, the DNA is TGTGCCAGCACCATGCGGGGAGGGGTTCTCGCTGGGGCCAACGTCCTGACTTTC.

This clonotype was recorded a few times. The CDR3 spells CASSFSGGLDTQYF. The CDR3 bases are TGTGCCAGCAGCTTTAGCGGGGGCTTAGATACGCAGTATTTT. The chain uses TRBV7-9 and TRBJ2-3; 9 nucleotides agree with TRBD2. The junction had 3 bases not matched to a gene; V was cut back by 3 bases and J by 5 bases. The CDR3 covers 14 residues. Germline CDR1 and CDR2: SEHNR and FQNEAQ (reference sequence).

This clonotype was observed a handful of times. The chain employs TRBV2 and TRBJ2-5, with D perhaps given as TRBD1 or TRBD2 (6 bases each). V shed 8 bases and J shed 7 bases, with 20 bases lying between them. CDR3 size: 14 residues. Per germline, CDR1 SNHLY and CDR2 FYNNEI. CDR3 sequence (DNA): TGTGCCAGCGGCTTATCGGGGGCTCGAATGACCCAGTACTTC. Amino acids: CASGLSGARMTQYF.

This chain links TRBV7-9 with TRBJ2-3; 8 bases are a match to TRBD2. CDR3 length equals 16 residues. Per germline, CDR1 SEHNR and CDR2 FQNEAQ (reference sequence). The J segment lost 1 base and the V segment lost 8 bases, leaving 11 bases of the junction unmatched. CDR3 in amino acids: CASYPLVAGRTDTQYF. As DNA, the CDR3 is TGTGCCAGCTATCCTTTAGTAGCGGGACGCACAGATACGCAGTATTTT. The full variable domain, its missing parts supplied by reference TRBV7-9 and TRBJ2-3, is DTGVSQNPRHKITKRGQNVTFRCDPISEHNRLYWYRQTLGQGPEFLTYFQNEAQLEKSRLLSDRFSAERPKGSFSTLEIQRTEQGDSAMYLCASYPLVAGRTDTQYFGPGTRLTVL.

The rearrangement links TRBV25-1 to TRBJ2-5; TRBD2 might be the D (5 bases). V lost 4 bases and J lost 1, with 10 bases in between. Germline lookup yields CDR1 MGHDK and CDR2 SYGVNS. The length of the CDR3 is 14 residues. CDR3 residues: CASSGPGFQETQYF. As DNA, the CDR3 is TGTGCCAGCAGTGGACCGGGATTCCAAGAGACCCAGTACTTC.

In its sample, this clonotype was seen many times. V usage is TRBV5-5 and J usage is TRBJ2-6, with D possibly TRBD1 on 5 matching bases. This CDR3 spans 17 amino acids. Germline values: CDR1 SGHKS, CDR2 YYEKEE (reference sequence). Deletions cut 0 bases from V and 0 bases from J, with 10 bases between. DNA of the CDR3: TGTGCCAGCAGCTTGGAACAGGTTGGCTCTGGGGCCAACGTCCTGACTTTC. Translated: CASSLEQVGSGANVLTF.

This clonotype was seen more than once but under ten times. The chain links TRBV4-1 to TRBJ2-7, with a weak D call TRBD1 (5 bases). Germline assignment: CDR1 MGHRA and CDR2 YSYEKL. The CDR3 sequence is 13 residues long. Trimming cost V 0 bases and J 7 bases, with 10 bases left between them. CDR3 sequence reads: CASSQEKGWEQYF. The CDR3 coding sequence is TGCGCCAGCAGCCAAGAAAAGGGGTGGGAGCAGTACTTC.

This chain links TRBV27 with TRBJ2-1, with TRBD2 identical over 7 bases. The V gene's germline CDR1 is MNHEY and CDR2 SMNVEV (reference sequence). V shed 6 bases and J 2 bases; nucleotides not matched to a gene: 10. The CDR3 length is 16 residues. CDR3 bases: TGTGCCAGCAGCCGCAAACCGGGGGGACCCTACAATGAGCAGTTCTTC. This sequence encodes CASSRKPGGPYNEQFF.

This chain connects TRBV28 to TRBJ2-1; TRBD1 is a possible D gene (6 bases). Germline CDR1 is MDHEN and CDR2 is SYDVKM. The CDR3 loop spans 14 amino acids. The germline V and J ends were trimmed by 5 bases and 3 bases, with 11 bases remaining between them. This CDR3 is CASSNRVVYNEQFF. In DNA, the CDR3 is TGTGCCAGCAGTAACAGGGTTGTCTACAATGAGCAGTTCTTC.

This clonotype was picked up a small number of times. V and J are TRBV7-9 and TRBJ2-3, with a possible D match to TRBD2 (5 bases). Germline CDR1 and CDR2: SEHNR and FQNEAQ (reference sequence). The CDR3 consists of 16 residues. V dropped 1 base and J dropped 1 base, with 12 bases sitting between them. Written as DNA, the CDR3 is TGTGCCAGCAGCTTAGGGGTTAGCGACGGCACAGATACGCAGTATTTT. It encodes CASSLGVSDGTDTQYF. The whole variable domain, remainder taken from reference TRBV7-9 and TRBJ2-3, is DTGVSQNPRHKITKRGQNVTFRCDPISEHNRLYWYRQTLGQGPEFLTYFQNEAQLEKSRLLSDRFSAERPKGSFSTLEIQRTEQGDSAMYLCASSLGVSDGTDTQYFGPGTRLTVL.

This clonotype appeared many times. V usage is TRBV2 and J usage is TRBJ1-1; D call uncertain. V lost 11 bases to trimming and J lost 1 base, with 17 bases between them. The germline V gene encodes CDR1 SNHLY and CDR2 FYNNEI. The CDR3 contains 14 residues. In nucleotides, the CDR3 is TGTGCCGCTTATGCACGGGAAGAGAACACTGAAGCTTTCTTT. Translation gives CAAYAREENTEAFF.

V and J are TRBV20-1 and TRBJ2-7, with D tentatively TRBD2 (6 bases). The length of the CDR3 is 13 residues. V was clipped by 5 bases and J by 7 bases, with 18 bases between them. CDR1 DFQATT and CDR2 SNEGSKA come from the germline V gene (reference sequence). In DNA, the CDR3 is TGCAGTGCTCCAACGGGACTCCCTAAAGAGCAGTACTTC. Its translation: CSAPTGLPKEQYF.

This chain uses TRBV12-3 or TRBV12-4 with TRBJ1-4, with D perhaps TRBD1 (6 bases). Between the trimmed V and J ends, which lost 4 bases and 13 bases, there was a span of 16 bases. CDR3 length: 13 residues. Written as DNA, the CDR3 is TGTGCCAGCAGTTGGGCAGGGGAGGACCGACTGTTTTTT. This gives the protein CASSWAGEDRLFF.

The chain employs TRBV4-1 and TRBJ1-2; TRBD1 might be the D (5 bases). In germline, CDR1 is MGHRA, CDR2 YSYEKL. There are 14 residues in the CDR3. Trimming removed 0 bases at V and 4 bases at J, with 9 bases between. CDR3 protein: CASSQDDRSYGYTF. As DNA, the CDR3 is TGCGCCAGCAGCCAAGATGACAGAAGCTATGGCTACACCTTC.

In this sample, this clonotype turned up a few times. This chain uses TRBV12-3 or TRBV12-4 with TRBJ2-1, with TRBD2 matching over 10 bases. Trimming at V came to 5 bases and at J to 7 bases, leaving 5 bases not matched to a gene. The CDR3 extends over 14 amino acids. Here the CDR3 reads CASSPGTSVNEQFF. As DNA, the CDR3 is TGTGCCAGCAGTCCCGGGACTAGCGTTAATGAGCAGTTCTTC.

This clonotype has more than one count but fewer than ten. The chain employs TRBV5-6 and TRBJ2-7; D gene uncertain. With 4 bases removed from V and 0 bases from J, the gap between germline ends came to 8 bases. The germline V gene has CDR1 SGHDT and CDR2 YYEEEE. CDR3 length: 13 amino acids. The CDR3: CASSDSSSYEQYF. The CDR3, as DNA: TGTGCCAGCAGCGACTCGAGCTCCTACGAGCAGTACTTC.

This clonotype was seen at least ten times. The chain joins TRBV5-6 to TRBJ2-7, with 8 bases identical to TRBD1. CDR1 is SGHDT and CDR2 is YYEEEE in the germline V gene. This CDR3 comprises 14 residues. The V segment lost 1 base and the J segment 5 bases; nucleotides outside the gene matches: 5. The CDR3 spells CASSLRQGWHEQYF. The CDR3 DNA follows: TGTGCCAGCAGCTTGCGACAGGGGTGGCACGAGCAGTACTTC.